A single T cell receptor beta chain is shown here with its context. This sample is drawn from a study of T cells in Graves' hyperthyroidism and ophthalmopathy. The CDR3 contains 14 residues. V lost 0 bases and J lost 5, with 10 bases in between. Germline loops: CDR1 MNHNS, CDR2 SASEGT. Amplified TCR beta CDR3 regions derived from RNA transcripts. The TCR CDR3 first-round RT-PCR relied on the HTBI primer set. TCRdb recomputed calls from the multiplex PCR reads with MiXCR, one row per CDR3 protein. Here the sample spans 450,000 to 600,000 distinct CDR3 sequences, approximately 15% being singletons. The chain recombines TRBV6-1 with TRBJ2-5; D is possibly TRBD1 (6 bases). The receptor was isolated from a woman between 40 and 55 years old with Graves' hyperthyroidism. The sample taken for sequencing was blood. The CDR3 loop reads CASSEAIRGETQYF. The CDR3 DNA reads TGTGCCAGCAGTGAAGCGATCAGGGGTGAGACCCAGTACTTC.